What follows are 25 T cell receptor beta chains derived from one specimen sequenced in a study of blood T cell repertoires in COVID-19. Some clones are missing from TCRdb's copy, which holds only in-frame ones; the method was immunoSEQ multiplex PCR. Of under 300,000 clones in the sample, about 81% are singletons; the top ten hold under 15%. Sequencing was performed on peripheral blood. These TCRs come from a woman between 55 and 75 years old with active or convalescent COVID-19.

Comment on this clone: This sample also contains other DNA sequences that code for the same CDR3. The J gene is TRBJ2-1, the V gene TRBV5-1, with 9 bases fitting TRBD1. CDR1 is SGHRS, CDR2 YFSETQ, per germline. The junction had 5 bases not matched to a gene; V was cut back by 4 bases and J by 3 bases. CDR3 length equals 15 residues. Here the CDR3 DNA reads TGCGCCAGCAGCCCCGGACAGGGGAGCTACAATGAGCAGTTCTTC. This codes for CASSPGQGSYNEQFF. The variable domain in full, completed from reference TRBV5-1 and TRBJ2-1, reads KAGVTQTPRYLIKTRGQQVTLSCSPISGHRSVSWYQQTPGQGLQFLFEYFSETQRNKGNFPGRFSGRQFSNSRSEMNVSTLELGDSALYLCASSPGQGSYNEQFFGPGTRLTVL.

This clone has a single count. This chain uses TRBV7-2 with TRBJ1-2; no definite D call. V was trimmed by 1 base and J by 1 base, leaving 13 bases between them. The V gene's germline CDR1 is SGHTA and CDR2 FQGNSA. This CDR3 contains 16 residues. In nucleotides, the CDR3 is TGTGCCAGCAGCTTAGGAATGCCAGGCCTTAACTATGGCTACACCTTC. Residues: CASSLGMPGLNYGYTF.

The chain links TRBV2 to TRBJ2-7, with 12 positions matching TRBD1. After removal of 0 bases from V and 6 bases from J, the junction contained 9 bases not matched to a gene. Per germline, CDR1 SNHLY and CDR2 FYNNEI. CDR3 length equals 17 residues. The CDR3: CASSEAGDRDRGPEQYF. The CDR3 DNA is TGTGCCAGCAGTGAAGCGGGGGATAGGGACAGGGGGCCCGAGCAGTACTTC.

The J gene is TRBJ2-7, the V gene TRBV3-1 (or the pseudogene TRBV3-2); 8 bases are a match to TRBD1. Germline V gene data show CDR1 as LGHDT and CDR2 as YNNKEL (reference sequence). The CDR3 extends over 13 amino acids. V lost 3 bases, J lost 7 bases, and 5 bases stayed unmatched. The CDR3 is CASSQARGREQYF. The CDR3 region has the DNA TGTGCCAGCAGCCAGGCCAGGGGGCGGGAGCAGTACTTC.

The genes are TRBV5-1 and TRBJ2-5; 11 nucleotides line up with TRBD1. J lost 2 bases, V lost 0 bases, and 3 bases had no gene match. This CDR3 is built from 16 residues. Germline lookup yields CDR1 SGHRS and CDR2 YFSETQ. The CDR3 here is CASSLAGTGGQETQYF. CDR3 sequence (DNA): TGCGCCAGCAGCTTGGCCGGGACAGGGGGACAAGAGACCCAGTACTTC.

The rearrangement joins TRBV11-2 to TRBJ2-5, with 8 bases aligning to TRBD1. With 4 bases clipped from V and 5 bases from J, the junction kept 3 bases outside the gene matches. The CDR3 contains 13 residues. In germline, CDR1 is SGHAT, CDR2 FQNNGV. The CDR3 DNA follows: TGTGCCAGCAGCTCCACAGGGGGGGAGACCCAGTACTTC. Amino acid sequence: CASSSTGGETQYF.

The chain couples TRBV7-2 to TRBJ2-7; 7 bases are shared with TRBD1. V shed 6 bases, J shed 2 bases, and the junction held 7 bases outside the gene matches. The CDR3 totals 14 residues. CDR1 and CDR2 (germline): SGHTA, FQGNSA. DNA for the CDR3: TGTGCCAGCAGTAGGGGGCAGCATGCCTACGAGCAGTACTTC. Translating gives CASSRGQHAYEQYF.

The chain employs TRBV19 and TRBJ2-7; 10 nucleotides align to TRBD2. The trim removed 6 bases at V and 2 bases at J, leaving 7 bases unmatched. The CDR3 is 15 residues long. From germline, CDR1 is LNHDA and CDR2 SQIVND (reference sequence). The CDR3 loop reads CASRGPGLATYEQYF. In nucleotides, the CDR3 is TGTGCCAGTAGAGGGCCGGGACTAGCGACCTACGAGCAGTACTTC.

The chain employs TRBV6-5 and TRBJ1-2; unclear D gene. Trimming stripped 7 bases from V and 6 bases from J, with 18 bases between. This CDR3 contains 14 residues. Germline loops: CDR1 MNHEY, CDR2 SVGAGI. The CDR3 sequence: CASTLRGAEDGYTF. As DNA, the CDR3 is TGTGCCAGCACCCTTCGGGGAGCGGAGGATGGCTACACCTTC.

This clone was recorded a few times. The V gene is TRBV4-1, the J gene TRBJ2-5, with D possibly matching TRBD1 (5 bases). CDR1 MGHRA and CDR2 YSYEKL come from the germline V gene. V lost 0 bases to trimming and J lost 1 base, with 9 bases between them. The CDR3 length is 15 residues. The CDR3 spells CASSQDDRFQETQYF. The CDR3 bases are TGCGCCAGCAGCCAAGACGACAGATTCCAAGAGACCCAGTACTTC.

The chain carries TRBV2 and TRBJ1-6; D is unresolved. CDR1 SNHLY and CDR2 FYNNEI come from the germline V gene. The CDR3 spans 12 residues. The V gene lost 3 bases and the J gene lost 11 bases, with 8 bases spanning the gap. The CDR3 protein is CASSEGRAPLHF. In DNA form, the CDR3 reads TGTGCCAGCAGTGAGGGGAGGGCACCCCTCCACTTT.

The gene calls are TRBV7-2 and TRBJ2-5, with 10 bases identical to TRBD2. From germline, CDR1 is SGHTA and CDR2 FQGNSA. With 3 bases clipped from V and 1 base from J, the junction kept 8 bases outside the gene matches. The CDR3 loop spans 17 amino acids. The CDR3 sequence: CASSFSSGGPLQETQYF. The CDR3 DNA reads as TGTGCCAGCAGCTTCTCTAGCGGGGGCCCCCTCCAAGAGACCCAGTACTTC.

The chain joins TRBV11-1 to TRBJ2-5, with a possible D match to TRBD2 (6 bases). This CDR3 has 15 amino acids. Germline CDR1 is SGHAT and CDR2 is FQDESV (reference sequence). Deletions cut 6 bases from V and 5 bases from J, with 19 bases between. Here the CDR3 reads CASSFPGGGGETQYF. CDR3 DNA sequence: TGTGCCAGCAGTTTCCCGGGCGGCGGAGGGGAGACCCAGTACTTC.

The J gene is TRBJ1-6, the V gene TRBV7-2; 7 bases are a match to TRBD1. CDR1 and CDR2 (germline): SGHTA, FQGNSA. The CDR3 covers 15 residues. J was trimmed by 8 bases and V by 5 bases; bases with no gene match: 9. The CDR3 DNA is TGTGCCAGCAGCCAAGGGCAGGGGGACTATTCACCCCTCCACTTT. Protein sequence: CASSQGQGDYSPLHF.

The DNA of the CDR3 is TGTGCCTGGAGAGACAGGGGGCAGACGGGCTACACCTTC. It is translated as CAWRDRGQTGYTF. The chain joins TRBV30 to TRBJ1-2; 10 nucleotides agree with TRBD1. This CDR3 has 13 amino acids. Germline V gene data show CDR1 as GTSNPN and CDR2 as SVGIG (reference sequence). The V and J ends lost 3 bases and 8 bases, in that order; junction bases with no gene match: 6. Full variable domain (remainder filled in from reference TRBV30 and TRBJ1-2): SQTIHQWPATLVQPVGSPLSLECTVEGTSNPNLYWYRQAAGRGLQLLFYSVGIGQISSEVPQNLSASRPQDRQFILSSKKLLLSDSGFYLCAWRDRGQTGYTFGSGTRLTVV.

The rearrangement links TRBV3-1 (or the pseudogene TRBV3-2) to TRBJ2-3; 9 bases match TRBD2. The CDR3 length is 16 residues. The V gene end was trimmed by 5 bases and the J gene end by 3 bases; junction bases not matched to a gene: 9. CDR1 LGHDT and CDR2 YNNKEL come from the germline V gene (reference sequence). CDR3 nucleotides: TGTGCCAGCAGCGCAAGTAGCGGGGGCGGGACAGATACGCAGTATTTT. Its protein product is CASSASSGGGTDTQYF.

The sample holds many counts of this clone. The chain joins TRBV4-1 to TRBJ2-7; 12 bases align to TRBD2. The germline V gene encodes CDR1 MGHRA and CDR2 YSYEKL. The trim removed 3 bases at V and 2 bases at J, leaving 8 bases unmatched. The CDR3 has 17 residues. The CDR3 loop is CASSQPGTSGPPYEQYF. CDR3 in DNA: TGCGCCAGCAGCCAGCCCGGGACTAGCGGGCCACCCTACGAGCAGTACTTC.

The table lists this clone with a few counts. The chain carries TRBV6-2 or TRBV6-3 and TRBJ1-2, with 9 bases matching TRBD1. Germline values: CDR1 MNHEY, CDR2 SVGEGT. Trimming took 6 bases from V and 6 from J; bases not matched to a gene: 8. The CDR3 totals 14 residues. The CDR3: CASSGTGYPDGYTF. In nucleotides, the CDR3 is TGTGCCAGCAGCGGGACAGGGTACCCCGATGGCTACACCTTC.

The chain couples TRBV4-1 to TRBJ1-2; 8 bases agree with TRBD1. Per the germline V gene, CDR1 is MGHRA and CDR2 is YSYEKL. Unmatched junction bases numbered 14, after V lost 0 bases and J lost 5 bases. This CDR3 spans 18 amino acids. The CDR3 DNA sequence: TGCGCCAGCAGCCAAGATGGGAGGGCAGGGGGCGGGTGGTATGGCTACACCTTC. This translates into CASSQDGRAGGGWYGYTF.

The gene calls are TRBV11-2 and TRBJ1-2, with D possibly TRBD1 on 5 matching bases. Per the germline V gene, CDR1 is SGHAT and CDR2 is FQNNGV. V dropped 0 bases and J dropped 7 bases, with 12 bases sitting between them. The CDR3 is made up of 14 amino acids. The CDR3 sequence is CASSLDDRPPGYTF. In DNA form, the CDR3 reads TGTGCCAGCAGCTTAGATGACAGACCTCCTGGCTACACCTTC.

About this clone: This specimen includes other DNA sequences encoding the same CDR3. This chain joins TRBV7-2 and TRBJ2-5; possibly TRBD2 for D (6 bases). Trimming stripped 0 bases from V and 2 bases from J, with 7 bases between. There are 14 residues in the CDR3. The germline V gene has CDR1 SGHTA and CDR2 FQGNSA. The CDR3 is CASSLAGGQETQYF. CDR3 nucleotide sequence: TGTGCCAGCAGCTTAGCGGGGGGACAAGAGACCCAGTACTTC.

The CDR3 region has the DNA TGTGCCAGCAGCGTAGTTGCCCAGTTTAATTCACCCCTCCACTTT. It specifies CASSVVAQFNSPLHF. The chain links TRBV9 to TRBJ1-6, with no clear D. V lost 0 bases, J lost 6 bases, and 10 bases lay in between. The V gene's germline CDR1 is SGDLS and CDR2 YYNGEE. The CDR3 runs 15 residues. Looking up the rest from reference TRBV9 and TRBJ1-6 gives the full variable domain: DSGVTQTPKHLITATGQRVTLRCSPRSGDLSVYWYQQSLDQGLQFLIQYYNGEERAKGNILERFSAQQFPDLHSELNLSSLELGDSALYFCASSVVAQFNSPLHFGNGTRLTVT.

The chain couples TRBV5-1 to TRBJ2-1, with TRBD1 as a possible D gene (6 bases). The CDR3 contains 14 residues. CDR1 SGHRS and CDR2 YFSETQ come from the germline V gene. With 4 bases removed from V and 7 bases from J, the gap between germline ends came to 15 bases. Here the CDR3 reads CASSALGGVNEQFF. The CDR3, as DNA: TGCGCCAGCAGCGCGCTAGGGGGAGTTAATGAGCAGTTCTTC.

CDR3 DNA: TGTGCCAGCAGCCCGGTGTGGGGGAGGACTGAAGCTTTCTTT. Encoded protein: CASSPVWGRTEAFF. The chain couples TRBV7-8 to TRBJ1-1, with a possible D match to TRBD1 (5 bases). The V end was cut by 5 bases, the J end by 5 bases, with 15 bases between. CDR1 is SGHVS, CDR2 FQNEAQ, per germline. The CDR3 has 14 residues.

The chain recombines TRBV10-3 with TRBJ1-1, with 8 bases fitting TRBD1. V was pared by 4 bases and J by 5 bases, with 6 bases of the junction left unmatched. The germline V gene has CDR1 ENHRY and CDR2 SYGVKD. The CDR3 spans 14 residues. CDR3 loop: CAISAGTGGTEAFF. CDR3 sequence (DNA): TGTGCCATCAGTGCTGGGACAGGAGGAACTGAAGCTTTCTTT.